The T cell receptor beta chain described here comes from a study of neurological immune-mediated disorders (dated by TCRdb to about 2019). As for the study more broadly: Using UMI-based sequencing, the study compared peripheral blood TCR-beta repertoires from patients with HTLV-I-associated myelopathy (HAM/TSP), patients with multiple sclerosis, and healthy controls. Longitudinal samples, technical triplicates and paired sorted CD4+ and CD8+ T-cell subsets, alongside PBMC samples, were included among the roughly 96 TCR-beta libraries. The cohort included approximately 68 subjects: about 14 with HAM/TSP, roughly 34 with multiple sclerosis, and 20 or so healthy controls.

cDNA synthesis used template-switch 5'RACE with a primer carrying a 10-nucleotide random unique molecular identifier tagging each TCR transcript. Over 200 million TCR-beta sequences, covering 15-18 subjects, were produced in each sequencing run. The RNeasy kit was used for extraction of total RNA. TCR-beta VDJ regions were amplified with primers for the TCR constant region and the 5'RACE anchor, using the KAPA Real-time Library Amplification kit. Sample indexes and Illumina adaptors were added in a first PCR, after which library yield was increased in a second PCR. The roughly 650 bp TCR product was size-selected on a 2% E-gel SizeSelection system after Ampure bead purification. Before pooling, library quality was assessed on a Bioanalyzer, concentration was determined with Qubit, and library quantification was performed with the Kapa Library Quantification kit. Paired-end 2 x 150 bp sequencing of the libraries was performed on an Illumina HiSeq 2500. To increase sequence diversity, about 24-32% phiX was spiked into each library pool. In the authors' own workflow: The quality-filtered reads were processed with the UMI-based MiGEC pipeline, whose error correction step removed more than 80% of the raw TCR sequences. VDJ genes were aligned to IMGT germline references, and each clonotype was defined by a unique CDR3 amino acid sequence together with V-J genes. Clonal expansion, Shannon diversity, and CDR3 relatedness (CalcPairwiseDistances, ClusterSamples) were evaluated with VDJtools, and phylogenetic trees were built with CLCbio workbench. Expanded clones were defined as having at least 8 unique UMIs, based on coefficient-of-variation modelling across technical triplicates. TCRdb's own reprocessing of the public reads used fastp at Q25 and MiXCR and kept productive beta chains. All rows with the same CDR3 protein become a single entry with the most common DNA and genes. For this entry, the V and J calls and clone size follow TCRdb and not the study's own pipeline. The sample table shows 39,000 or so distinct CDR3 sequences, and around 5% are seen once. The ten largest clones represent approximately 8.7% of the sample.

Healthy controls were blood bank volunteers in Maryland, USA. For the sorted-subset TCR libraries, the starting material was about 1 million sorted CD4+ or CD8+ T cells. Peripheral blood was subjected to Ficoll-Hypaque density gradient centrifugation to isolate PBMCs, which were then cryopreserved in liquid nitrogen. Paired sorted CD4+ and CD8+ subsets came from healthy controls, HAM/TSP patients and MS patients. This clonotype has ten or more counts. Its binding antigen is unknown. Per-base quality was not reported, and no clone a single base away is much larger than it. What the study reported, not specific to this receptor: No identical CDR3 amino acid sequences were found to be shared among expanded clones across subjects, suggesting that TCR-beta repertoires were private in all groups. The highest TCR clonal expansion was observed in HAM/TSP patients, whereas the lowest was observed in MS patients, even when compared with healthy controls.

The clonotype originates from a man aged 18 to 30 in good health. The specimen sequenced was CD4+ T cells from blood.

The CDR3 protein is CASSLGGRDTEAFF. Here is the DNA: TGTGCCAGCAGCTTGGGGGGGCGGGACACTGAAGCTTTCTTT. The receptor chain draws on TRBV7-8 and TRBJ1-1; TRBD1 might be the D gene, on 6 matching bases. Trimming costs V 3 bases and J 3 bases, and their ends lie 11 bases apart. CDR1 and CDR2 (SGHVS, FQNEAQ) derive from the germline V gene. Reading from cysteine to phenylalanine, the CDR3 counts 14 amino acids. Only the CDR3 portion is preserved as DNA: 42 bases, with reading frame beginning at the first base. When the CDR3 is completed using the reference TRBV7-8 and TRBJ1-1 genes on either side, the full variable domain is GAGVSQSPRYKVAKRGQDVALRCDPISGHVSLFWYQQALGQGPEFLTYFQNEAQLDKSGLPSDRFFAERPEGSVSTLKIQRTQQEDSAVYLCASSLGGRDTEAFFGQGTRLTVV.